Below, 16 T cell receptor beta chains from the same sample are listed, as sequenced in a study of CXCR3-negative and CXCR3-positive naive CD8 T cells. UMI-labeled 5' RACE TRB cDNA libraries were prepared from the cells. TCRdb re-called the 5' RACE reads and catalogs CDR3 proteins one per entry, DNA excluded. The sample table includes 100,000 to 150,000 distinct CDR3 sequences. Sequenced material: naive CXCR3- CD8+ T cells from blood. Subset described: CD45RO-CCR7+CD27+CD95- naive CD8+ T cells lacking CXCR3 (TNR3-). All receptors derive from a human donor in good health. Some clones in this sample may be carry-over from other donors' samples.

The chain links TRBV7-3 to TRBJ1-1; TCRdb gives TRBD1 as the D gene, but with no DNA this cannot be confirmed. CDR1 is SGHTA, CDR2 FQGTGA, per germline. This CDR3 contains 13 residues. The CDR3 reads CASSLWGGEEAFF.

The chain has TRBV6-5 and TRBJ2-3; TCRdb returns TRBD1, unconfirmable since there is no DNA. Germline V gives CDR1 MNHEY, CDR2 SVGAGI. The CDR3 has 14 amino acids. Here the CDR3 reads CASSYGGAADTQYF.

This rearrangement joins TRBV5-8 to TRBJ2-1; TCRdb lists TRBD2, though no DNA is available to test this call. CDR1 is SGHTS, CDR2 YDEGEE, per germline. This CDR3 is 15 amino acids long. CDR3 sequence: CASSKPRVLYNEQFF.

The CDR3 is CASSPPLGGDPPGDTQYF. This chain connects TRBV6-6 to TRBJ2-3; TCRdb returns TRBD1, unconfirmable since there is no DNA. The CDR3 is 18 amino acids. Germline lookup yields CDR1 MNHNY and CDR2 SVGAGI (reference sequence).

This chain connects TRBV27 to TRBJ2-7; checking the TCRdb D call of TRBD1 is not possible without DNA. Germline V lookup: CDR1 MNHEY, CDR2 SMNVEV (reference sequence). This CDR3 has 16 amino acids. CDR3: CASTSETAQVPWEQYF.

This chain links TRBV12-3 or TRBV12-4 with TRBJ2-4; no DNA is available, so the TRBD1 call from TCRdb remains unchecked. The CDR3 covers 13 residues. CDR3 amino acids: CASSNRPGGGEYF.

The chain recombines TRBV7-9 with TRBJ1-4; TCRdb's D gene call, TRBD1, goes unchecked for lack of DNA. The CDR3 extends over 14 amino acids. CDR1 and CDR2 (germline): SEHNR, FQNEAQ (reference sequence). The CDR3 reads CASSTPGLEEKLFF.

The rearrangement links TRBV28 to TRBJ1-6; TCRdb names TRBD1, which stays unverified in the absence of DNA. Germline V gene data show CDR1 as MDHEN and CDR2 as SYDVKM. This CDR3 has 13 residues. CDR3 residues: CASTRRGNSPLHF.

This rearrangement joins TRBV5-1 to TRBJ2-7; TCRdb's D call, TRBD1, is unchecked because there is no DNA. The CDR3 sequence is 15 residues long. Germline CDR1 SGHRS, CDR2 YFSETQ. The CDR3 reads CASSLASGAPYEQYF.

V is TRBV4-3 and J is TRBJ2-7; the D call of TRBD2 rests on TCRdb alone, since no DNA is present to check it. The CDR3 is 15 amino acids. The germline gives CDR1 LGHNA, CDR2 YSLEER. The CDR3 protein is CASSQVAGGALEQYF.

CDR3 loop: CSVEDRLAGVPEQFF. V and J are TRBV29-1 and TRBJ2-1; TCRdb gives TRBD2 as the D gene, but with no DNA this cannot be confirmed. This CDR3 has 15 amino acids. Per germline, CDR1 SQVTM and CDR2 ANQGSEA.

The J gene is TRBJ2-7, the V gene TRBV29-1; there is no DNA to check the TCRdb D call of TRBD2. Germline V gene data show CDR1 as SQVTM and CDR2 as ANQGSEA. The CDR3 totals 16 residues. This CDR3 reads CSARDRTSGSGYEQYF.

The chain employs TRBV7-8 and TRBJ2-5; TCRdb's D gene call, TRBD2, goes unchecked for lack of DNA. Germline V CDR1 and CDR2: SGHVS, FQNEAQ. This CDR3 region has 19 residues. CDR3 loop: CASSHLPRAGGNLEETQYF. Using reference TRBV7-8 and TRBJ2-5 for the parts outside the CDR3, the full variable domain is GAGVSQSPRYKVAKRGQDVALRCDPISGHVSLFWYQQALGQGPEFLTYFQNEAQLDKSGLPSDRFFAERPEGSVSTLKIQRTQQEDSAVYLCASSHLPRAGGNLEETQYFGPGTRLLVL.

The V and J genes are TRBV29-1 and TRBJ2-7; there is no DNA to check the TCRdb D call of TRBD1. Germline-derived CDR1 and CDR2 are SQVTM and ANQGSEA. The CDR3 runs to 12 residues. The CDR3 is CSVEAGDYEQYF.

J is TRBJ2-7 and V is TRBV4-3. Germline CDR1 LGHNA, CDR2 YSLEER. The CDR3 covers 15 residues. The CDR3 sequence is CASSQNRWGTYEQYF.

CDR3 loop: CSAGGDSGVYGYTF. The chain is built from TRBV29-1 and TRBJ1-2; TCRdb gives TRBD1 as the D gene, but with no DNA this cannot be confirmed. The germline gives CDR1 SQVTM, CDR2 ANQGSEA. The CDR3 totals 14 residues. The whole variable domain, filled in from reference TRBV29-1 and TRBJ1-2, reads SAVISQKPSRDICQRGTSLTIQCQVDSQVTMMFWYRQQPGQSLTLIATANQGSEATYESGFVIDKFPISRPNLTFSTLTVSNMSPEDSSIYLCSAGGDSGVYGYTFGSGTRLTVV.